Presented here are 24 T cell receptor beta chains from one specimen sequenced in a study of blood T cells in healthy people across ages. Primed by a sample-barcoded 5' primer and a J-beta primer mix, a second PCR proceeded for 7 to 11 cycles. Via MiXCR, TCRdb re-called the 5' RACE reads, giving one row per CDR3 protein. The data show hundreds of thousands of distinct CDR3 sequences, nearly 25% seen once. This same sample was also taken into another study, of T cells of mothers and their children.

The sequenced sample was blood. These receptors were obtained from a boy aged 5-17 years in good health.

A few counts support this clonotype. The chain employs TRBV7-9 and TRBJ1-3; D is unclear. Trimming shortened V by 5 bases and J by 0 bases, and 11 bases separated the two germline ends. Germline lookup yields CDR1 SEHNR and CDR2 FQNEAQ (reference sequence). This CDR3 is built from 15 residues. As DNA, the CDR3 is TGTGCCAGCAGCCCCGCACAAGTCTCTGGAAACACCATATATTTT. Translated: CASSPAQVSGNTIYF.

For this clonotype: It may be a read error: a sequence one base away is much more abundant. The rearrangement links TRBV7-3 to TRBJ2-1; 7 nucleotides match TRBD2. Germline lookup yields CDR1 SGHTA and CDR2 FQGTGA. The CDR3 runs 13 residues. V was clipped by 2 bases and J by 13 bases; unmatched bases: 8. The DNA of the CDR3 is TGTGCCAGCAGCTTAGCCGAGGCGGGGGAACAGTTCTTC. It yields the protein CASSLAEAGEQFF.

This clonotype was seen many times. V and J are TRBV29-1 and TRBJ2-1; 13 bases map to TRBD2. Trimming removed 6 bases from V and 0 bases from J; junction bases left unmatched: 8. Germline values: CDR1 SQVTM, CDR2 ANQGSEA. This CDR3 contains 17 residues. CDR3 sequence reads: CSVGLAGIVGSYNEQFF. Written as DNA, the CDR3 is TGCAGCGTGGGACTAGCGGGAATTGTGGGCTCCTACAATGAGCAGTTCTTC.

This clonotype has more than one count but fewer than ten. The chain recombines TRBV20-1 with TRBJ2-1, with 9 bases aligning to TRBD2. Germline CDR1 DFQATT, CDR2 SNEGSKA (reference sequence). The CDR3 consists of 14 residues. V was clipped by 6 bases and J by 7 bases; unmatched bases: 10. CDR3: CSADIAGARNEQFF. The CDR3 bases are TGCAGTGCAGATATAGCGGGAGCTCGGAATGAGCAGTTCTTC.

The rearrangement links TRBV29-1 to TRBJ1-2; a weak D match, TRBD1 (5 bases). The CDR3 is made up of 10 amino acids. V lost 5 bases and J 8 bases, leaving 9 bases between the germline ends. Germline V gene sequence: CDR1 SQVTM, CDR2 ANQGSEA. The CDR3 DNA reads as TGCAGCGTTACTGGGGACGGCTACACCTTC. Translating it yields CSVTGDGYTF.

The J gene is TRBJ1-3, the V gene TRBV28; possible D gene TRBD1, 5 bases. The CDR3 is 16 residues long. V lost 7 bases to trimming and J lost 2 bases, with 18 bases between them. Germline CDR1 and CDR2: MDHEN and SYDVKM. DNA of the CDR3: TGTGCCAGCAATTCGGGGCAGATTGTTCCTGGAAACACCATATATTTT. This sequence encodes CASNSGQIVPGNTIYF.

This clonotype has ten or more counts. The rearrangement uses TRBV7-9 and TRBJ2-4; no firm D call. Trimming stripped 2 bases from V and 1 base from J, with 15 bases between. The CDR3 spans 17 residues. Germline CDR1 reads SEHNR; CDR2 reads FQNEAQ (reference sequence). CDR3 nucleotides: TGTGCCAGCAGCTTACCTCGCAGGTTGGATGCCAAAAACATTCAGTACTTC. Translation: CASSLPRRLDAKNIQYF.

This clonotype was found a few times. Written as DNA, the CDR3 is TGTGCCAGTAGTGGATGGGATGCCTCCTACAATGAGCAGTTCTTC. Amino acid sequence: CASSGWDASYNEQFF. The chain uses TRBV19 and TRBJ2-1; D remains unclear. The CDR3 totals 15 residues. Trimming shortened V by 5 bases and J by 0 bases, and 11 bases separated the two germline ends. CDR1 and CDR2 from the germline V gene are LNHDA and SQIVND (reference sequence).

The chain's CDR3 is CASQDRGRETQYF. The CDR3 DNA follows: TGTGCCAGCCAGGACAGGGGACGGGAGACCCAGTACTTC. The chain is built from TRBV6-2 or TRBV6-3 and TRBJ2-1, with 9 positions matching TRBD1. The DNA end is a closer match to TRBJ2-5, so the J assignment may be wrong. Germline loops: CDR1 MNHEY, CDR2 SVGEGT. The CDR3 totals 13 residues.

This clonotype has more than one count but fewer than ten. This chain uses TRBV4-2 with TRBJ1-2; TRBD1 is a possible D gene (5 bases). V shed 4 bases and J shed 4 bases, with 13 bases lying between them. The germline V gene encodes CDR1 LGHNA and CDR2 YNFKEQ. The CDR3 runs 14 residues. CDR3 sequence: CASSRETDSYGYTF. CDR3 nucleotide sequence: TGTGCCAGCAGCCGCGAGACAGATTCCTATGGCTACACCTTC.

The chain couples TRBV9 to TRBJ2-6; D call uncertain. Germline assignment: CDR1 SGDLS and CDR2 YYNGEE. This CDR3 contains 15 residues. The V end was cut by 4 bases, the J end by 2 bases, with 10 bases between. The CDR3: CASSRGVTGANVLTF. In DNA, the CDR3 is TGTGCCAGCAGCCGTGGGGTGACTGGGGCCAACGTCCTGACTTTC.

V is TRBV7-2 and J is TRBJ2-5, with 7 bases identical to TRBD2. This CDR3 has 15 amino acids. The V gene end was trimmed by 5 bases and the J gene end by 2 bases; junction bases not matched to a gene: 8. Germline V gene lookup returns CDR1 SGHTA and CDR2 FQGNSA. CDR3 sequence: CASSQTRGEQETQYF. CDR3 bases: TGTGCCAGCAGCCAGACCCGGGGGGAACAAGAGACCCAGTACTTC.

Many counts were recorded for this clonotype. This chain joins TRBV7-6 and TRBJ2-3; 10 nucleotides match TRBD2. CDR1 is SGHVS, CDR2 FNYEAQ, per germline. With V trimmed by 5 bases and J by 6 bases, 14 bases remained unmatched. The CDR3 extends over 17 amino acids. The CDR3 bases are TGTGCCAGCAGCCCAGGACGGACTAGCGGTTCATTCGATACGCAGTATTTT. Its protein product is CASSPGRTSGSFDTQYF. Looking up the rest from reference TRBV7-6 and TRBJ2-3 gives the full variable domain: GAGVSQSPRYKVTKRGQDVALRCDPISGHVSLYWYRQALGQGPEFLTYFNYEAQQDKSGLPNDRFSAERPEGSISTLTIQRTEQRDSAMYRCASSPGRTSGSFDTQYFGPGTRLTVL.

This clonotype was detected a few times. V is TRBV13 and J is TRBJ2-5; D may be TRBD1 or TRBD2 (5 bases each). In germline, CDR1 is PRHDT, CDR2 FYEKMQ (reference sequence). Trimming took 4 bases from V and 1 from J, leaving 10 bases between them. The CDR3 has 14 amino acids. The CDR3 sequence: CASSSRGSQETQYF. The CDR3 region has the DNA TGTGCCAGCAGCTCCCGGGGCTCCCAAGAGACCCAGTACTTC.

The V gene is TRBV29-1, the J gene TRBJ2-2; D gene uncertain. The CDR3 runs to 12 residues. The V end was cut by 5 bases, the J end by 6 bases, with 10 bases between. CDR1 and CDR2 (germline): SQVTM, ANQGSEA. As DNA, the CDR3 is TGCAGCGTTCGGTCTTCCCCCGGGGAGCTGTTTTTT. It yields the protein CSVRSSPGELFF.

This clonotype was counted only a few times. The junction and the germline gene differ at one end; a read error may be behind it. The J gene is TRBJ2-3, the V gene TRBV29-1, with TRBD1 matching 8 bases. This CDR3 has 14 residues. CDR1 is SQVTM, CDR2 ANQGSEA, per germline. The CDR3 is CSVQRQGRTGTQYF. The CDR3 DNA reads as TGCAGCGTTCAGCGACAGGGGAGGACAGGTACGCAGTATTTT.

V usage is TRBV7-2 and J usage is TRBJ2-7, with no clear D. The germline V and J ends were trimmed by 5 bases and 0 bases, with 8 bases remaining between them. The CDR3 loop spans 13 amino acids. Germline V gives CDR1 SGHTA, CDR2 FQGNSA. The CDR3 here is CASSRRVSYEQYF. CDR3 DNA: TGTGCCAGCAGCCGTCGGGTCTCCTACGAGCAGTACTTC. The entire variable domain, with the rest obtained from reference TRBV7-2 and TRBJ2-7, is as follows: GAGVSQSPSNKVTEKGKDVELRCDPISGHTALYWYRQSLGQGLEFLIYFQGNSAPDKSGLPSDRFSAERTGGSVSTLTIQRTQQEDSAVYLCASSRRVSYEQYFGPGTRLTVT.

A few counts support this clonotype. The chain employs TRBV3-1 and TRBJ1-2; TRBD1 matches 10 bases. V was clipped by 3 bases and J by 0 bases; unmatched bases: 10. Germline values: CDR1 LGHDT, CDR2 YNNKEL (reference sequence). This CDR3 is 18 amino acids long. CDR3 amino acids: CASSQAGTGALTNYGYTF. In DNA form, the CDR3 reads TGTGCCAGCAGCCAGGCCGGGACAGGGGCACTGACTAACTATGGCTACACCTTC.

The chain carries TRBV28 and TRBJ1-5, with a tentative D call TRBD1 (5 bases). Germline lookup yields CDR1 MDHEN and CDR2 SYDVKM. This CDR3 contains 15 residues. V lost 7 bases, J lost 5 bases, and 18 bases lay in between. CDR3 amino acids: CASTPLGGTDQPQHF. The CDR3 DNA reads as TGTGCCAGCACCCCTTTGGGGGGGACCGATCAGCCCCAGCATTTT. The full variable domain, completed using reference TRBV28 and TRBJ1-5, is DVKVTQSSRYLVKRTGEKVFLECVQDMDHENMFWYRQDPGLGLRLIYFSYDVKMKEKGDIPEGYSVSREKKERFSLILESASTNQTSMYLCASTPLGGTDQPQHFGDGTRLSIL.

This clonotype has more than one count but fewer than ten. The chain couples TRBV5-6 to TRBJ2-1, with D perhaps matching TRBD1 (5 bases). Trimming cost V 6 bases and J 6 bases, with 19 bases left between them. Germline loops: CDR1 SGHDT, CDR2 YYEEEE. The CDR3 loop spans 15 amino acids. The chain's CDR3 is CASTEVAGSGNEQFF. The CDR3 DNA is TGTGCCAGCACTGAGGTGGCAGGGTCAGGCAATGAGCAGTTCTTC. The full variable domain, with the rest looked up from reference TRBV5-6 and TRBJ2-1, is DAGVTQSPTHLIKTRGQQVTLRCSPKSGHDTVSWYQQALGQGPQFIFQYYEEEERQRGNFPDRFSGHQFPNYSSELNVNALLLGDSALYLCASTEVAGSGNEQFFGPGTRLTVL.

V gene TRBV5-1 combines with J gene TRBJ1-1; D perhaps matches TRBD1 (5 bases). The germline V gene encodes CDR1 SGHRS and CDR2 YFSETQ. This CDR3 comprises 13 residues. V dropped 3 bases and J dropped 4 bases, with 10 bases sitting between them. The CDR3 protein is CASSWGTITEAFF. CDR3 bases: TGCGCCAGCAGCTGGGGGACCATCACTGAAGCTTTCTTT. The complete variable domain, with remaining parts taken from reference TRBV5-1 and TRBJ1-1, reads KAGVTQTPRYLIKTRGQQVTLSCSPISGHRSVSWYQQTPGQGLQFLFEYFSETQRNKGNFPGRFSGRQFSNSRSEMNVSTLELGDSALYLCASSWGTITEAFFGQGTRLTVV.

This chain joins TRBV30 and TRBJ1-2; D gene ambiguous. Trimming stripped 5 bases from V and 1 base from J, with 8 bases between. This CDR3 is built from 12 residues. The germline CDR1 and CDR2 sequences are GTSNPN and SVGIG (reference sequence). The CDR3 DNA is TGTGCCTGGTCGACTGTTAACTATGGCTACACCTTC. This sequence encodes CAWSTVNYGYTF.

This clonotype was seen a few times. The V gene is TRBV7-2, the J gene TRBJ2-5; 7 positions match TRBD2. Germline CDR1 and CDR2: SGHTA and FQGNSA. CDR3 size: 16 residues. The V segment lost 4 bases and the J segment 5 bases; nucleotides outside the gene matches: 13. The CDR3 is CASSYGEGFGQETQYF. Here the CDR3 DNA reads TGTGCCAGCAGCTACGGGGAGGGCTTTGGTCAGGAGACCCAGTACTTC.

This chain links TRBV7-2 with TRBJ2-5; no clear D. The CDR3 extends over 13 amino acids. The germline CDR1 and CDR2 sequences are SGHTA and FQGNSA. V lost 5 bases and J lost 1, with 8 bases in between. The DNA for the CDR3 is TGTGCCAGCAGCCCAACCTTCCAAGAGACCCAGTACTTC. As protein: CASSPTFQETQYF. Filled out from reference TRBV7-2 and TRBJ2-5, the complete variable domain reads GAGVSQSPSNKVTEKGKDVELRCDPISGHTALYWYRQSLGQGLEFLIYFQGNSAPDKSGLPSDRFSAERTGGSVSTLTIQRTQQEDSAVYLCASSPTFQETQYFGPGTRLLVL.